The source of this T cell receptor beta chain is a study of blood T cell repertoires in COVID-19. Study in general: There were acute and convalescent COVID-19 samples, and they came from the United States, Italy and Spain. PBMCs, B-cell-depleted T cells, or T cells provided the cDNA or gDNA that made up the material.

During active infection, Seattle patients enrolled and were then monitored through disease. Authors' analysis steps: Estimated nucleated cell counts came from reference gene primer amplification. Sequencing was performed with immunoSEQ multiplex PCR; in TCRdb, only in-frame clones are kept and a portion is missing. V and J calls and clone size are those listed in that table; D and trimming were worked out from the DNA. This sample carries under 400,000 clones, around 87% of them seen once, and the ten largest clones take roughly 10%. Specimen: peripheral blood. The clonotype was recovered from a woman aged 30 to 39 with COVID-19, enrolled during active disease.

The CDR3 DNA sequence: TGTGCCAGTAGTTACGGACTGAAAGAGACCCAGTACTTC. Amino acids: CASSYGLKETQYF. J is TRBJ2-5 and V is TRBV19; TRBD2 is a possible D gene (5 bases). CDR3 length equals 13 residues. Germline-derived CDR1 and CDR2 are LNHDA and SQIVND (reference sequence). Trimming took off 5 bases at V and 3 bases at J, with 10 bases between the two ends.